Reported below is one TCR beta chain. What it binds is unknown. The data were produced by immunoSEQ multiplex PCR, yet TCRdb's version contains in-frame clones alone and is incomplete. The sample lists 50,000 to 70,000 clones, around 84% seen once, with almost 0.65% in the top ten. The sample originates from a study of OX40 agonist ivuxolimab in advanced cancers. About the research overall: An anti-OX40 (CD134) antibody with agonistic activity, ivuxolimab, was administered to patients.

The CDR3 is 14 amino acids. In germline, CDR1 is LNHDA, CDR2 SQIVND (reference sequence). The V gene lost 9 bases and the J gene lost 0 bases, with 14 bases spanning the gap. Study results and limitations: Expanded peripheral T cells had an undetermined antigen specificity.

The chain couples TRBV19 to TRBJ1-1; D is uncertain. The clonotype was recovered from an adult with an advanced solid tumor such as melanoma, head and neck, liver or kidney cancer. Here the sequenced sample was CD4+ or CD8+ T cells sorted from blood, taken in a trial of the OX40 agonist ivuxolimab. DNA of the CDR3: TGTGCCAGCATACCGACGGGAATGAACACTGAAGCTTTCTTT. Residues: CASIPTGMNTEAFF. Full variable domain (rest looked up from reference TRBV19 and TRBJ1-1): DGGITQSPKYLFRKEGQNVTLSCEQNLNHDAMYWYRQDPGQGLRLIYYSQIVNDFQKGDIAEGYSVSREKKESFPLTVTSAQKNPTAFYLCASIPTGMNTEAFFGQGTRLTVV.